This TCR beta chain was identified in a study of Ad26.COV2.S vaccination and SARS-CoV-2 variants. Study at large: Donor got 5x10^10 or 1x10^11 viral particles of Ad26.COV2.S.

Comments on this clone: The antigen is undetermined.

General study points: The TCR-based breadth and depth measures might underestimate overall T cell responses.

Indicated treatment: some 20 received Ad26.COV2.S at low or high dose, single or two shots; 5 received placebo; per-sample allocation not given. Material that was analyzed had been drawn on day 63 after the first vaccine or placebo injection. Aged 18-55 years, donor was enrolled in Boston in about 2020. The assay was immunoSEQ multiplex PCR, and TCRdb's table has in-frame clones only and misses some. This sample has fewer than 800,000 clones, with 80% to 90% found just once. This clonotype originated in a person between 18 and 65 years old who received the Ad26.COV2.S COVID-19 vaccine or a placebo. Here the sequenced sample was peripheral blood, taken in a trial of Ad26.COV2.S vaccine versus placebo.

CDR3 sequence reads: CASSEGTSGTDTQYF. CDR3 bases: TGTGCCAGCAGCGAAGGGACTAGCGGGACTGATACGCAGTATTTT. The rearrangement joins TRBV3-1 (or the pseudogene TRBV3-2) to TRBJ2-3; 13 nucleotides agree with TRBD2. The CDR3 length is 15 residues. CDR1 is LGHDT, CDR2 YNNKEL, per germline (reference sequence). Trimming at V came to 5 bases and at J to 6 bases, leaving 5 bases not matched to a gene.